In its sample, the clone carrying this TCR beta chain was seen a few times. No antigen is known for it. In TCRdb, the RT-PCR reads were re-called with MiXCR into one record per CDR3 protein. Of under 550,000 distinct CDR3 sequences listed, 6% to 9% are singletons. Germline V gives CDR1 DFQATT, CDR2 SNEGSKA (reference sequence). V was pared by 1 base and J by 2 bases, with 6 bases of the junction left unmatched. This CDR3 is 16 amino acids long. This entry is derived from a study of response to subunit inactivated influenza vaccine. Study-wide findings and caveats: Each seasonal flu vaccination may recruit only limited new T cells, authors suggested.

The V and J genes are TRBV20-1 and TRBJ1-2; 11 bases line up with TRBD1. The material was PBMCs from blood, obtained about 23 months after vaccination. This receptor was identified in a man between 50 and 69 years old who received an inactivated influenza vaccine. The CDR3 reads CSARAPRDRGNYGYTF. The CDR3 region has the DNA TGCAGTGCTAGAGCCCCCCGGGACAGGGGGAACTATGGCTACACCTTC.